A single T cell receptor beta chain is shown here with its context. Germline CDR1 is GTSNPN and CDR2 is SVGIG (reference sequence). This CDR3 region has 12 residues. Trimming took off 2 bases at V and 0 bases at J, with 3 bases between the two ends. This entry is derived from a study of blood T cell repertoires in COVID-19. TCRdb's copy holds only in-frame clones and misses some; the assay was immunoSEQ multiplex PCR. The table records about 330,000 clones, approximately 92% of them present only once. The sequenced sample consisted of PBMCs or T cells enriched from blood (not recorded which). This rearrangement joins TRBV30 to TRBJ2-3; the D is unclear. This clonotype was obtained from a woman aged 25 to 39 who had recovered from COVID-19. The CDR3 is CAWSSSTDTQYF. DNA for the CDR3: TGTGCCTGGAGTTCGAGCACAGATACGCAGTATTTT.